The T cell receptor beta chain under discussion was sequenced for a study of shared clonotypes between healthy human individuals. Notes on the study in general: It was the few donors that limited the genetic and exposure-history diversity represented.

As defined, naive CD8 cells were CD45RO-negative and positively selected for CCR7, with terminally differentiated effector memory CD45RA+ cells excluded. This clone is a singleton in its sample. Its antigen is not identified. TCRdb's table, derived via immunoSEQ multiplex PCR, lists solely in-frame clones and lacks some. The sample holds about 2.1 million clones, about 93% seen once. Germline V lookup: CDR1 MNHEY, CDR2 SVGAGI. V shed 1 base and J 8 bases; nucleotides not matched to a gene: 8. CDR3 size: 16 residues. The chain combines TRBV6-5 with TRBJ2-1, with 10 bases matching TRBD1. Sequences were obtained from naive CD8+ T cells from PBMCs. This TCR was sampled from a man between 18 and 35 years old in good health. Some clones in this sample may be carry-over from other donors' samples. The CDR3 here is CASSYLRTGGVDEQFF. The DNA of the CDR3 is TGTGCCAGCAGTTACTTACGGACAGGGGGAGTGGATGAGCAGTTCTTC.